This T cell receptor (beta chain) emerged from a study of shared clonotypes between healthy human individuals. The naive CD8 population came from CD45RO-negative cells selected for CCR7, without terminally differentiated effector memory CD45RA+ cells. The CDR3 is 12 residues long. V shed 7 bases, J shed 12 bases, and the junction held 7 bases outside the gene matches. Germline V CDR1 and CDR2: SQVTM, ANQGSEA. Using immunoSEQ multiplex PCR, the repertoire was profiled, and TCRdb retains in-frame clones only, with some absent. The sample contains about 600,000 clones, roughly 98% of which appear only once.

The sequenced sample was naive CD8+ T cells sorted from blood. The chain recombines TRBV29-1 with TRBJ1-4; 11 positions match TRBD1. The origin of this receptor is a man aged 25-40 years in good health. The DNA for the CDR3 is TGCAGCGCCCTGGGACAGGGGGTAGAACTGTTTTTT. This codes for CSALGQGVELFF.